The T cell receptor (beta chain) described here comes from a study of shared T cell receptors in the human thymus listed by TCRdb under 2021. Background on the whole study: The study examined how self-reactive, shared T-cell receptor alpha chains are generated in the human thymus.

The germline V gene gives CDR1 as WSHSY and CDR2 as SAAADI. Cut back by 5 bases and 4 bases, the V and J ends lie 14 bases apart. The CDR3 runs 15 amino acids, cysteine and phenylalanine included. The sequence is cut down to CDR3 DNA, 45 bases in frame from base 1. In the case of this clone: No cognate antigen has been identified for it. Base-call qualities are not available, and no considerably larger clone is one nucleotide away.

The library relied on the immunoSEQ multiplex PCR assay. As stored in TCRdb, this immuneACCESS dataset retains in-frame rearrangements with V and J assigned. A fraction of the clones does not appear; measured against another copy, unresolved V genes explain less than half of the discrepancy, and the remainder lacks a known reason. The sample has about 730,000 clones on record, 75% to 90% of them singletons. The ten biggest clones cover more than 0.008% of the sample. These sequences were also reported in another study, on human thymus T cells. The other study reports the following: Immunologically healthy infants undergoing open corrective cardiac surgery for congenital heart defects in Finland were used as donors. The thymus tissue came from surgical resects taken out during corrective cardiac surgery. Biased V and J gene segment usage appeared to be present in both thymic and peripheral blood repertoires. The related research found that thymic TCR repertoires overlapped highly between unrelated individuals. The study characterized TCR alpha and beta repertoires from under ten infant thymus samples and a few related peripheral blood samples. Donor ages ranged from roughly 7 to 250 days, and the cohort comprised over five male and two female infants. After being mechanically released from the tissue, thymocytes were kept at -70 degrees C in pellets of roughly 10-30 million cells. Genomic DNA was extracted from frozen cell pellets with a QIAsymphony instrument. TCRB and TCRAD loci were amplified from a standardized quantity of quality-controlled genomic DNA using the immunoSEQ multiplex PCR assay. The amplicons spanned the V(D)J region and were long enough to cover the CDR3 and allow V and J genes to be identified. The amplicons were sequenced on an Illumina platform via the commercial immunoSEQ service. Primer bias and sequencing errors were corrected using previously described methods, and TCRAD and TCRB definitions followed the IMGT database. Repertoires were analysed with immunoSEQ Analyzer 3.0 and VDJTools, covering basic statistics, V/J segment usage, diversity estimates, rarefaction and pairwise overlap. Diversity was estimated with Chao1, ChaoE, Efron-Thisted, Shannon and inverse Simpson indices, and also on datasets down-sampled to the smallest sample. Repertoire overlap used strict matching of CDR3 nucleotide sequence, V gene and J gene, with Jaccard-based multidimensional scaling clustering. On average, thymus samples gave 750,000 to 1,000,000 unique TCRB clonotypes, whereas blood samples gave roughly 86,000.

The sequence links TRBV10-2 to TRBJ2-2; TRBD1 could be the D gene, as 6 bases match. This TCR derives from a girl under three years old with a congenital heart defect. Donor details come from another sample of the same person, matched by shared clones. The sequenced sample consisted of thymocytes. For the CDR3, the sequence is CASSRVHRVTGELFF. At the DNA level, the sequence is TGCGCCAGCAGTCGAGTCCACAGGGTCACCGGGGAGCTGTTTTTT.